This is a list of T cell receptor beta chains from one sample in a study of blood T cell repertoires in COVID-19. Here immunoSEQ multiplex PCR was the method, and the copy in TCRdb shows in-frame clones only, minus some. Among around 250,000 clones listed, 70% to 90% were seen once. What was sequenced was PBMCs or T cells enriched from blood (not recorded which). The receptors come from a man aged 18 to 29 who had recovered from COVID-19. CDR3s include the opening cysteine and the closing phenylalanine or tryptophan. The D gene is left open where the match is weak. Only part of the rows carry a size: once, few, many, or a class if the clone is expanded.

V	D	size	J	CDR3	DNA
TRBV2	.	.	TRBJ2-7	CASSDTGSYEQYF	TGTGCCAGCAGTGACACCGGCTCCTACGAGCAGTACTTC
TRBV30	.	.	TRBJ1-6	CAWSAGGVGFYPLHF	TGTGCCTGGAGTGCCGGCGGGGTGGGCTTCTATCCCCTCCACTTT
TRBV7-8	TRBD1	.	TRBJ1-5	CASRQGTNQPQHF	TGTGCCAGCAGACAGGGGACCAATCAGCCCCAGCATTTT
TRBV24-1	TRBD2	.	TRBJ2-2	CATSDSMGLAGVNTGELFF	TGTGCCACCAGTGATTCGATGGGACTAGCGGGAGTCAACACCGGGGAGCTGTTTTTT
TRBV3-1/TRBV3-2	.	.	TRBJ2-2	CASSHSRGLNTGELFF	TGTGCCAGCAGCCATTCTCGGGGACTCAACACCGGGGAGCTGTTTTTT
TRBV21-1	.	.	TRBJ1-1	CASSKATGLRKEPVNTEAFF	TGTGCCAGCAGCAAAGCGACAGGGTTACGAAAAGAACCAGTGAACACTGAAGCTTTCTTT
TRBV4-1	.	few	TRBJ1-1	CASSQDSFSEAFF	TGCGCCAGCAGCCAAGATTCCTTCTCTGAAGCTTTCTTT
TRBV7-8	.	.	TRBJ2-3	CASSPRTDTQYF	TGTGCCAGCAGCCCTCGCACAGATACGCAGTATTTT
TRBV5-1	TRBD1	.	TRBJ2-1	CASSLAESWDSVFF	TGCGCCAGCAGCTTGGCCGAGTCGTGGGACAGTGTGTTCTTC
TRBV27	TRBD2	.	TRBJ2-7	CASSLGGGSSYEQYF	TGTGCCAGCAGTTTAGGAGGCGGGAGCTCCTACGAGCAGTACTTC
TRBV2	.	.	TRBJ1-1	CASTGGTEAFF	TGTGCCAGCACCGGGGGGACTGAAGCTTTCTTT
TRBV27	.	.	TRBJ2-1	CASSYESSYNEQFF	TGTGCCAGCAGTTACGAGAGCTCCTACAATGAGCAGTTCTTC
TRBV28	.	.	TRBJ1-5	CASSLWKGDNQPQHF	TGTGCCAGCAGTTTATGGAAGGGAGACAATCAGCCCCAGCATTTT
TRBV18	.	.	TRBJ2-5	CASSPPQGTQETQYF	TGTGCCAGCTCACCACCTCAGGGGACCCAAGAGACCCAGTACTTC
TRBV10-3	.	.	TRBJ1-1	CAISVEERTEAFF	TGTGCCATCAGTGTGGAGGAGAGAACTGAAGCTTTCTTT
TRBV5-5	.	.	TRBJ2-6	CASSLTPTGSGANVLTF	TGTGCCAGCAGCTTAACTCCGACAGGCTCTGGGGCCAACGTCCTGACTTTC
TRBV28	.	.	TRBJ2-7	CASSLTSREQYF	TGTGCCAGCAGTTTGACTAGTCGCGAGCAGTACTTC